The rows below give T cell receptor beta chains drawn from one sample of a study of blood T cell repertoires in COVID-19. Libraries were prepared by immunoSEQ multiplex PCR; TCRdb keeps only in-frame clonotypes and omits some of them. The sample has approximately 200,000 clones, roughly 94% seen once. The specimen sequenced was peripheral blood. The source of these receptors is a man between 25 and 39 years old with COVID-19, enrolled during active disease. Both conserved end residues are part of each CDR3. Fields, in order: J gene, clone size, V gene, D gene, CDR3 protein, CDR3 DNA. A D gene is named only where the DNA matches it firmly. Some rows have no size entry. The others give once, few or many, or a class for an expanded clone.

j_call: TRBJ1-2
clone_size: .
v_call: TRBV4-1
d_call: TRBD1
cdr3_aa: CASSQIGTGSSYGYTF
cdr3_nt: TGCGCCAGCAGCCAGATCGGGACAGGGTCTTCCTATGGCTACACCTTC

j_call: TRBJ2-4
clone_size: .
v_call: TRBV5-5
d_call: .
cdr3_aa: CASRMTVAKNIQYF
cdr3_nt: TGTGCCAGCAGGATGACAGTAGCCAAAAACATTCAGTACTTC

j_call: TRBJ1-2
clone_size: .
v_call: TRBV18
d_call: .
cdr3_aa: CASSPDSGARYGYTF
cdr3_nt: TGTGCCAGCTCACCGGATTCAGGGGCCCGCTATGGCTACACCTTC

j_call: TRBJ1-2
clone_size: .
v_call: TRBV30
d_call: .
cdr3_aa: CAWMGGQIGAGYTF
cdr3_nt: TGTGCCTGGATGGGAGGACAAATTGGGGCTGGCTACACCTTC

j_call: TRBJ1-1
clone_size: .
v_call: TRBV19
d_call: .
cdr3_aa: CASSMGAHTEAFF
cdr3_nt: TGTGCCAGTAGTATGGGGGCGCACACTGAAGCTTTCTTT

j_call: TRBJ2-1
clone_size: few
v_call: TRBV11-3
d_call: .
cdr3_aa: CASSSSPLNEQFF
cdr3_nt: TGTGCCAGCAGCTCGAGTCCCCTCAATGAGCAGTTCTTC

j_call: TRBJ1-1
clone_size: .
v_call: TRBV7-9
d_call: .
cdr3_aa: CASSWSSNTEAFF
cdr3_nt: TGTGCCAGCAGCTGGAGCTCGAACACTGAAGCTTTCTTT

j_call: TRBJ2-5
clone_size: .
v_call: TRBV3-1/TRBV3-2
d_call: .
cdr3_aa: CASSQSGFPETQYF
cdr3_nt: TGTGCCAGCAGCCAATCAGGTTTCCCAGAGACCCAGTACTTC

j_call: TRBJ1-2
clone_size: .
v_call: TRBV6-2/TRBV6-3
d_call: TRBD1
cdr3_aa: CASTPGTGTGYTF
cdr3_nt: TGTGCCAGCACCCCCGGGACAGGGACTGGCTACACCTTC

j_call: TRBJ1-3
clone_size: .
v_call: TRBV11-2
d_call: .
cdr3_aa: CASSEGRNTIYF
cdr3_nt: TGTGCCAGCAGCGAGGGTCGAAACACCATATATTTT

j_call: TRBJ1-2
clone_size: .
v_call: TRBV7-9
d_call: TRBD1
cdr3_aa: CASSLGTGTGAYGYTF
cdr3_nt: TGTGCCAGCAGTTTAGGAACCGGGACAGGGGCCTATGGCTACACCTTC

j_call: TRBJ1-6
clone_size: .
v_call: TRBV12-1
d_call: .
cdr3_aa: CASSHVDSGTGSPLHF
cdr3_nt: TGTGCCAGCAGCCATGTAGACTCGGGAACGGGTTCACCCCTCCACTTT

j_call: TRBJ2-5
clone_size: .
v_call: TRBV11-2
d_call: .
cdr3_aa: CASSLDIGRETQYF
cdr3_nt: TGTGCCAGCAGCTTAGATATAGGGAGGGAGACCCAGTACTTC

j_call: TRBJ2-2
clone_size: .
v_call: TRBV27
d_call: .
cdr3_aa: CASSFSRLHTGELFF
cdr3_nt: TGTGCCAGCAGTTTTTCCAGATTACACACCGGGGAGCTGTTTTTT

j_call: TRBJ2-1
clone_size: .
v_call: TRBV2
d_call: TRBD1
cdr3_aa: CASSPDRGSYNEQFF
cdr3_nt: TGTGCCAGCAGTCCTGACAGGGGGTCCTACAATGAGCAGTTCTTC

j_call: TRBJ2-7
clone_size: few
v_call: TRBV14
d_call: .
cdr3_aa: CASSQVGTLYEQYF
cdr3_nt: TGTGCCAGCAGCCAAGTTGGGACTCTCTACGAGCAGTACTTC

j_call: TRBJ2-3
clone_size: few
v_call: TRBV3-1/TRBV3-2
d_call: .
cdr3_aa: CASSQRISSTDTQYF
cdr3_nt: TGTGCCAGCAGCCAGCGAATTTCTAGCACAGATACGCAGTATTTT

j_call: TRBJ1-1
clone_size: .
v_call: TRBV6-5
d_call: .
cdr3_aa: CASRGAGGKTEAFF
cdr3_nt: TGTGCCAGCCGGGGGGCGGGAGGGAAGACTGAAGCTTTCTTT

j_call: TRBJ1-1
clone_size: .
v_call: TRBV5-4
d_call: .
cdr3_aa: CASSPEVGNTEAFF
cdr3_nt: TGTGCCAGCAGCCCGGAGGTTGGGAACACTGAAGCTTTCTTT

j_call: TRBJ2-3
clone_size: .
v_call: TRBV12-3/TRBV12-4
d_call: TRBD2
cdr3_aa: CASSWREGGGQYF
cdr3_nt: TGTGCCAGCAGTTGGCGGGAGGGTGGCGGGCAGTATTTT

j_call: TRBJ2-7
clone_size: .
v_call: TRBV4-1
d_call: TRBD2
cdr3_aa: CASSRTSGGYEQYF
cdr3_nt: TGCGCCAGCAGCCGGACTAGCGGGGGCTACGAGCAGTACTTC

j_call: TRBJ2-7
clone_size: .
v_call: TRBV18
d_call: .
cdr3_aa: CASSPPGTYEQYF
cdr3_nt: TGTGCCAGCTCACCCCCAGGGACCTACGAGCAGTACTTC

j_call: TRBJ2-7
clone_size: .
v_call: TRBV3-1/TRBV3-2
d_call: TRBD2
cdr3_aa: CASSQSGGGNREQYF
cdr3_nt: TGTGCCAGCAGCCAGTCTGGGGGAGGGAACCGCGAGCAGTACTTC

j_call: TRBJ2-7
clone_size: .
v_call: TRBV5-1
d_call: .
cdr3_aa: CASSVTPGLAYEQYF
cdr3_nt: TGCGCCAGCAGCGTGACCCCGGGTCTTGCCTACGAGCAGTACTTC

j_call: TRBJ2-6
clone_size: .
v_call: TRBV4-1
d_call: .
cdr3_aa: CASSHLRTEVRSTGANVLTF
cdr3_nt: TGCGCCAGCAGCCACCTAAGGACTGAGGTCAGGAGTACTGGGGCCAACGTCCTGACTTTC

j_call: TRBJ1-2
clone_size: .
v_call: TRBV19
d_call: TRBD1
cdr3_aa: CASGTGGSYGYTF
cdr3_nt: TGTGCCAGTGGGACAGGGGGTAGCTATGGCTACACCTTC

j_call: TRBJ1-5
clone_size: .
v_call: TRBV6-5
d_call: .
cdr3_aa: CASRTLAGEQPQHF
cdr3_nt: TGTGCCAGCAGGACGCTGGCAGGGGAACAGCCCCAGCATTTT

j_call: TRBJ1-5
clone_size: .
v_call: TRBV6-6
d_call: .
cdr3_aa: CASRGLGNQPQHF
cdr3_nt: TGTGCCAGCAGGGGGCTCGGCAATCAGCCCCAGCATTTT

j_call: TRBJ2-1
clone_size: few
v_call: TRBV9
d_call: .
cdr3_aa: CASSVAGLPSNEQFF
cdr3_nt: TGTGCCAGCAGCGTAGCAGGGCTCCCAAGCAATGAGCAGTTCTTC

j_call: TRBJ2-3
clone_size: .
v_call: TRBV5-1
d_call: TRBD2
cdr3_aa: CASSALAGGPTDTQYF
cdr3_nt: TGCGCCAGCAGCGCCTTAGCGGGGGGGCCGACAGATACGCAGTATTTT

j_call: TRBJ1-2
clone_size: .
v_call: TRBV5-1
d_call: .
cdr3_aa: CASSITGDYGYTF
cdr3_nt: TGCGCCAGCAGCATCACAGGTGACTATGGCTACACCTTC

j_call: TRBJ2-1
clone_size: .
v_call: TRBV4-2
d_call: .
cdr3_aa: CASSQRRVYNEQFF
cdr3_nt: TGTGCCAGCAGCCAGCGCAGGGTCTACAATGAGCAGTTCTTC

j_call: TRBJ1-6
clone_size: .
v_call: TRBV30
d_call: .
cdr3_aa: CAWSPRRGEGSPLHF
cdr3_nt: TGTGCCTGGAGTCCAAGACGGGGGGAGGGTTCACCCCTCCACTTT

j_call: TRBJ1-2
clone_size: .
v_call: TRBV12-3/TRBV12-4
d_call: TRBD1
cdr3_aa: CASSPDRVYGYTF
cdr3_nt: TGTGCCAGCAGCCCGGACAGGGTTTATGGCTACACCTTC

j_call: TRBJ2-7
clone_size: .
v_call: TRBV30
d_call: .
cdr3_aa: CAWSVQYEQYF
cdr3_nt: TGTGCCTGGAGTGTACAATACGAGCAGTACTTC

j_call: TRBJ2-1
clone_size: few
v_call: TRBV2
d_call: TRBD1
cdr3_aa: CASRTNRGTYNEQFF
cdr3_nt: TGTGCCAGCAGGACTAACAGGGGAACCTACAATGAGCAGTTCTTC

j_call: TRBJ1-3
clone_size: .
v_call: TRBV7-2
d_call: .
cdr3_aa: CASSLAADSGNTIYF
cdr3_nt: TGTGCCAGCAGCTTAGCGGCAGACTCGGGAAACACCATATATTTT

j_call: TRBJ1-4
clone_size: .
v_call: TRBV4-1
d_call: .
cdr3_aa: CASSQSGGVDEKLFF
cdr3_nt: TGCGCCAGCAGCCAATCCGGGGGGGTTGATGAAAAACTGTTTTTT

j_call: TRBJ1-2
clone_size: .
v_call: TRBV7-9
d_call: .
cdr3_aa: CASSPPAGQGSYGYTF
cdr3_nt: TGTGCCAGCAGCCCCCCGGCCGGGCAGGGGAGCTATGGCTACACCTTC

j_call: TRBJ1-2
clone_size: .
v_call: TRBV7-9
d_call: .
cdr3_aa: CASSEGGYGVGYTF
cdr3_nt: TGTGCCAGCAGCGAAGGAGGGTACGGAGTAGGCTACACCTTC

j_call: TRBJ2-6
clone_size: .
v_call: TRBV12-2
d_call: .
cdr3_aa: CASRYTGRITGANVLTF
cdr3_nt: TGTGCAAGTCGCTACACGGGTCGGATTACTGGGGCCAACGTCCTGACTTTC

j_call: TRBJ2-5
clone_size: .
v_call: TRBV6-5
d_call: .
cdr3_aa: CASRTGLETQYF
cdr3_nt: TGTGCCAGCCGAACAGGGTTAGAGACCCAGTACTTC

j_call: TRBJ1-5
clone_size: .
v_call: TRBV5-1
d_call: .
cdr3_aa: CASSLVPGDLQPQHF
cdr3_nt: TGCGCCAGCAGCTTGGTGCCAGGGGATTTACAGCCCCAGCATTTT

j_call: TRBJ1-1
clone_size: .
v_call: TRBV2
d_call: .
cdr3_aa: CASSEALPGYKNTEAFF
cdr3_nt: TGTGCCAGCAGTGAAGCCTTACCAGGGTATAAGAACACTGAAGCTTTCTTT

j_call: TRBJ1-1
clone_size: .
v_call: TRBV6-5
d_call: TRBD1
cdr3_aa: CASSWGQGALNTEAFF
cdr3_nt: TGTGCCAGCAGTTGGGGACAGGGCGCCCTGAACACTGAAGCTTTCTTT

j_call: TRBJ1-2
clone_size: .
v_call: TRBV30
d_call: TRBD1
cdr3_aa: CAWRRQGRYYGYTF
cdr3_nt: TGTGCCTGGAGACGACAGGGAAGGTACTATGGCTACACCTTC

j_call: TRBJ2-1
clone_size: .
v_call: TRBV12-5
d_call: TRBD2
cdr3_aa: CASGLLISGGLGDEQFF
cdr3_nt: TGTGCTAGTGGTTTGTTGATAAGCGGGGGGCTGGGTGATGAGCAGTTCTTC

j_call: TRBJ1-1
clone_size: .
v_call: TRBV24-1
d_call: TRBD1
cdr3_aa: CAKGTGVSTEAFF
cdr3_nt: TGTGCCAAGGGGACAGGGGTGAGTACTGAAGCTTTCTTT

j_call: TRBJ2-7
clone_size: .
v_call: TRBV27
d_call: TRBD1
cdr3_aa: CASSPRTGPYEQYF
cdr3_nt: TGTGCCAGCAGTCCTCGGACAGGGCCCTACGAGCAGTACTTC

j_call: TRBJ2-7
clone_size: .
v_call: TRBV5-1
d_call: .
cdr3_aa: CASSLERVHEQYF
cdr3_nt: TGCGCCAGCAGCCTGGAGCGGGTCCACGAGCAGTACTTC

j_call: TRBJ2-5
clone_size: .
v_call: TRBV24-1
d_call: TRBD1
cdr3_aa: CATSDSRDRGGETQYF
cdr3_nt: TGTGCCACCAGTGACTCCCGGGACAGGGGGGGGGAGACCCAGTACTTC